Sequencing of this T cell receptor beta chain was carried out in a study of T-cell reconstitution after alpha-beta-depleted transplantation in children. Unique molecular identifiers were used in preparing the TCRbeta library. One entry per CDR3 protein, called by TCRdb with MiXCR from the PCR reads. This table has over 400,000 distinct CDR3 sequences, approximately 42% appearing once. The V gene's germline CDR1 is SGHKS and CDR2 YYEKEE (reference sequence). With 5 bases removed from V and 8 bases from J, the gap between germline ends came to 16 bases. The CDR3 is made up of 14 amino acids. This clonotype showed up many times. Its antigen is unknown. General study findings and limits: T-cell counts and diversity were attributed mostly to newly produced T cells one year after transplant.

This chain connects TRBV5-5 to TRBJ1-4; maybe TRBD1 (5 bases). This TCR derives from a girl aged 2-10 years with aplastic anemia, due to receive a stem cell transplant. Sequenced here: PBMCs, sampled before TCRalphabeta/CD19-depleted stem cell transplant. CDR3 protein: CASRNTGAGEKLFF. Here the CDR3 DNA reads TGTGCCAGCAGGAACACCGGGGCGGGAGAAAAACTGTTTTTT.